This TCR beta chain was identified in a study of control samples from healthy donors and cancer patients. Some clones are missing from TCRdb's copy, which holds only in-frame ones; the method was immunoSEQ multiplex PCR. The sample includes approximately 120,000 clones, around 88% of them seen just once. The CDR3 contains 15 residues. V lost 4 bases to trimming and J lost 1 base, with 13 bases between them. Per the germline V gene, CDR1 is SGHTA and CDR2 is FQGNSA. The sequencing input was blood. This receptor was obtained from a woman aged 50 to 60 in good health. This sequence joins TRBV7-2 and TRBJ1-1; D not certain. The CDR3 DNA is TGTGCCAGCAGCTCGACCCCAAGTGGGAACACTGAAGCTTTCTTT. This translates into CASSSTPSGNTEAFF.